Sequencing of this T cell receptor beta chain was carried out in a study of hypomethylating agent response in myelodysplastic syndrome. Original processing methods: Approximately 1.5% of roughly 150,000 clonotypes matched previously reported viral-epitope-specific VDJdb entries. Data came from immunoSEQ multiplex PCR; TCRdb stores just in-frame clones and leaves some out. D and trimming were read from the DNA, whereas the V and J calls and clone size are those reported in that table. The data hold about 4,900 clones, with 75% to 90% observed a single time. Turning to this clone: No antigen is known for it.

Whole-study results and caveats: More novel clonotypes appeared in responders; more contracted clonotypes appeared in non-responders after treatment.

The CDR3 is 18 residues long. J gave up 5 bases and V 4 bases, and 11 bases lay outside the gene matches. CDR1 and CDR2 (germline): SGHVS, FQNEAQ. The chain joins TRBV7-8 to TRBJ1-4; 12 nucleotides align to TRBD1. This clonotype was sampled from a human donor with myelodysplastic syndrome. This sample comprised bone marrow, obtained before or after starting hypomethylating agent treatment for myelodysplastic syndrome (not recorded which). The CDR3 protein is CASSSYRDRGRGNEKLFF. The CDR3 DNA is TGTGCCAGCAGCTCATACCGGGACAGGGGGCGGGGGAATGAAAAACTGTTTTTT.